At least ten counts were recorded for the clone carrying this T cell receptor (beta chain). What it binds is unknown. These data originate in a study of spatial heterogeneity in lung cancer. Study as a whole: TCR and UMI combinations that were unique each appeared, on average, more than ten times in raw reads.

Study findings and constraints: Tumor mutation count correlated with how many alpha and beta TCRs expanded intratumorally.

Described time point: sample taken at primary tumor resection. The donors, around 72 patients with untreated early-stage non-small cell lung cancer, provided the samples. In each case, whole RNA from tumor, nontumor lung or frozen PBMC was sequenced unsorted. TCRdb ran MiXCR on the 5' RACE reads and lists one entry per CDR3 protein. In the table there are about 29,000 distinct CDR3 sequences, roughly 7.4% of which are singletons. The CDR3 sequence is 16 residues long. Germline values: CDR1 LGHNA, CDR2 YNFKEQ. V was trimmed by 8 bases and J by 1 base, leaving 19 bases between them. The TCR was taken from a male donor with early-stage non-small cell lung cancer. Sequencing was performed on lung tumor tissue, taken at surgery. The rearrangement links TRBV4-2 to TRBJ2-3; unclear D gene. The CDR3 DNA sequence: TGTGCCAGCGGAACGTTACCTCAAGCTGGCACAGATACGCAGTATTTT. This sequence encodes CASGTLPQAGTDTQYF.